This T cell receptor (beta chain) was sequenced during a study of T cell changes during pregnancy in multiple sclerosis (dated by TCRdb to the late 2010s). Study-wide context: In women with multiple sclerosis, the researchers looked at how the T cell repertoire shifted as pregnancy progressed.

The library was generated by the immunoSEQ multiplex PCR assay. This is the immuneACCESS table as TCRdb keeps it, with only in-frame sequences that have V and J called. A part of the clones is gone; compared with another copy, unresolved V genes explain less than half, and the rest is unexplained. The sample records around 60,000 clones, roughly 90% of which are singletons. Around 3% of the sample lies in the top ten. The V end gives up 4 bases and the J end 5 bases, leaving 3 bases in the junction not matched to a gene. The germline V gene supplies CDR1 SGDLS and CDR2 YYNGEE. From cysteine to phenylalanine, the CDR3 is 14 amino acids long. Of all the DNA, just the CDR3 is kept, 42 bases in frame from base 1. About this clone: This receptor's antigen is unknown. Base qualities are not recorded, but no much larger clone differs from it by a single base.

The material was peripheral blood, obtained in the third trimester of pregnancy. The TCR originated in a female donor in good health, enrolled as a control in a pregnancy study. The chain employs TRBV9 and TRBJ2-5, with 12 bases in between that match TRBD2. The bases are TGTGCCAGCAGCTCCCTAGCGGGAGGGGAGACCCAGTACTTC. This sequence encodes CASSSLAGGETQYF.